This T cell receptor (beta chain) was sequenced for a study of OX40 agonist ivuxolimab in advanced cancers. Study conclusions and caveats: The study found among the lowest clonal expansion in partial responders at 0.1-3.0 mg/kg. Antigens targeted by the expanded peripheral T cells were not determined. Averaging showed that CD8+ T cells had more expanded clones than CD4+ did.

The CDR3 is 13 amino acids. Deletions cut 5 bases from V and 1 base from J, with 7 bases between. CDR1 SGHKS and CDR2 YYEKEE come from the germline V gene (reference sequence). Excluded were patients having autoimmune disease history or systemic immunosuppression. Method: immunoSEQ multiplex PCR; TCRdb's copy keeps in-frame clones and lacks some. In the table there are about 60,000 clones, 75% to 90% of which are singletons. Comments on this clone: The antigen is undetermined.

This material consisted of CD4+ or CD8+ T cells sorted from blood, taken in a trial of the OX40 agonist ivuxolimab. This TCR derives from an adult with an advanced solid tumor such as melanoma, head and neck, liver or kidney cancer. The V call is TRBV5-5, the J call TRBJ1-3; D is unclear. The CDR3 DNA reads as TGTGCCAGCAGTTCCCCTTCTGGAAACACCATATATTTT. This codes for CASSSPSGNTIYF. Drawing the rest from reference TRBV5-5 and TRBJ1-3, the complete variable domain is DAGVTQSPTHLIKTRGQQVTLRCSPISGHKSVSWYQQVLGQGPQFIFQYYEKEERGRGNFPDRFSARQFPNYSSELNVNALLLGDSALYLCASSSPSGNTIYFGEGSWLTVV.